This T cell receptor (beta chain) is from a study of cytomegalovirus exposure and HLA in healthy donors. PCR employed 60 Vbeta and 13 Jbeta primers. Assay used: immunoSEQ multiplex PCR; TCRdb lists only in-frame clones, some missing. The sample lists under 200,000 clones; 75% to 90% were seen once. Regarding this clone: Antigen specificity is unknown.

Study conclusions and caveats: The Asian-associated ancestry cluster reportedly had fewer N-insertions than the approximately 670-donor mean in a later analysis. Researchers counted around 160 TCR beta chains as cytomegalovirus-associated. Earlier analysis looked at TCR beta V segments, and most were productive about 87% or about 30% of the time. In a later analysis, compared with equally common non-associated chains, HLA-associated beta chains were more expanded.

Sample: PBMCs. The clonotype comes from a male donor in good health and CMV-seronegative.

CDR3 loop: CASSQGWKSGNTIYF. Written as DNA, the CDR3 is TGTGCCAGCAGCCAGGGTTGGAAAAGCGGAAACACCATATATTTT. The rearrangement joins TRBV9 to TRBJ1-3; D is perhaps TRBD1 (5 bases). CDR1 is SGDLS, CDR2 YYNGEE, per germline. V dropped 4 bases and J dropped 4 bases, with 15 bases sitting between them. There are 15 residues in the CDR3.